This record looks at one T cell receptor (beta chain) sequence and its context. The data were obtained in a study of blood T cell repertoires in COVID-19. Data came from immunoSEQ multiplex PCR; TCRdb stores just in-frame clones and leaves some out. The sample lists 200,000 to 250,000 clones, 70% to 90% occurring once. This receptor was obtained from a woman in her seventies with COVID-19, enrolled during active disease. Sequences were obtained from peripheral blood.

CDR3 amino acids: CASSPGTLSTDTQYF. Written as DNA, the CDR3 is TGTGCCAGCAGCCCCGGGACTTTAAGCACAGATACGCAGTATTTT. J is TRBJ2-3 and V is TRBV7-2; TRBD2 might be the D (6 bases). Trimming cost V 5 bases and J 0 bases, with 12 bases left between them. The V gene's germline CDR1 is SGHTA and CDR2 FQGNSA. The CDR3 consists of 15 residues.